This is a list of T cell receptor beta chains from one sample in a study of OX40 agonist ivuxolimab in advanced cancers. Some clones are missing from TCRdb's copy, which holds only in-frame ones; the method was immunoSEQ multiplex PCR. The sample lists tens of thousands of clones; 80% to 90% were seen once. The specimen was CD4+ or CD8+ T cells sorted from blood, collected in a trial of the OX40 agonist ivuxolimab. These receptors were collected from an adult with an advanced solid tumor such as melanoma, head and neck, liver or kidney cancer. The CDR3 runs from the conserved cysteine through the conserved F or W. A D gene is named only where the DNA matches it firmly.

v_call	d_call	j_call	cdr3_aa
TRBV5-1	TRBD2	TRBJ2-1	CASSLAGDSGSKVPFF
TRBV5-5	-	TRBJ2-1	CASSLGGSSYNEQFF
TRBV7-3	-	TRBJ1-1	CASSSAGGRGAEAFF
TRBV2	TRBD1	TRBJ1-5	CASSGGTGSNQPQHF
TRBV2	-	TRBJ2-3	CASQKGFTDTQYF
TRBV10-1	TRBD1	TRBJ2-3	CASSEEVYGTGISTDTQYF
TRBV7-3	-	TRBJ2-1	CASSLGINNEQFF
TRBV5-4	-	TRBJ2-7	CASSLTGEQYF
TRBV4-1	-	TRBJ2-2	CASSQRAAEATGELFF
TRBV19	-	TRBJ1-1	CASSFPGHRYTEAFF
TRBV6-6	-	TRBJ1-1	CASSYPDRNTEAFF
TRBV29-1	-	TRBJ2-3	CSVEQDRDTQYF
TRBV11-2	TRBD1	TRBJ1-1	CASSLATGQTNTEAFF
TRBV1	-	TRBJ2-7	CTSSQDPQGVSYEQYF
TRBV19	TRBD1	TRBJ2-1	CASREGQGSSYNEQFF
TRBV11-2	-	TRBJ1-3	CASSYLSGNTIYF
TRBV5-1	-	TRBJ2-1	CASSLAGHANNEQFF